The clone carrying this T cell receptor beta chain came up a few times. Antigen: not known. The entry originates in a study of identical twins. Study results and caveats: Findings came from cross-sectional statistics, without long-term follow-up of donors. Twin pairs had excess sharing that was weaker in beta out-of-frame sequences.

CDR1 and CDR2 (germline): KGHDR, SFDVKD. The CDR3 extends over 13 amino acids. Trimming removed 10 bases from V and 4 bases from J, with 16 bases in between. Template switching added a universal primer binding site, and final cDNA carried unique molecular identifiers. One entry per CDR3 protein, called by TCRdb with MiXCR from the 5' RACE reads. The sample yields hundreds of thousands of distinct CDR3 sequences, 8.5% to 9.5% seen once. These data also formed part of another study, on yellow fever vaccine responses in identical twins.

The sample was PBMCs. This TCR was recovered from a woman between 18 and 29 years old in good health. The chain employs TRBV24-1 and TRBJ2-7; D is possibly TRBD1 or TRBD2 (6 bases each). The CDR3 is CATGARGTYEQYF. The CDR3 DNA reads TGTGCCACTGGGGCTCGCGGGACATACGAGCAGTACTTC.